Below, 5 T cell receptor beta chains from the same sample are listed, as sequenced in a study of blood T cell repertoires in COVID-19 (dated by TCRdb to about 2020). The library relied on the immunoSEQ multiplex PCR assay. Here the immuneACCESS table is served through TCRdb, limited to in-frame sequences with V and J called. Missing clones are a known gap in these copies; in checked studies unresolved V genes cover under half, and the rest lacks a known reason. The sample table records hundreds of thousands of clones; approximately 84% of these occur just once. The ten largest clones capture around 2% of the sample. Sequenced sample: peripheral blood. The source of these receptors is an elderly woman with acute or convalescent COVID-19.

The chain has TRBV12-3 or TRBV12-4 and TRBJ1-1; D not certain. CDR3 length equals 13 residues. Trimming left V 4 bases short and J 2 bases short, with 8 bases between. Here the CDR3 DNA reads TGTGCCAGCAGTTCCACAGATAACACTGAAGCTTTCTTT. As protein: CASSSTDNTEAFF.

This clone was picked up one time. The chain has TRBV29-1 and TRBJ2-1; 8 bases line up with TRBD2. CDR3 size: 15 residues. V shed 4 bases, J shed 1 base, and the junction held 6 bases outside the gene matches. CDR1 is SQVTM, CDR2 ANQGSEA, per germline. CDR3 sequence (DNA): TGCAGCGTTGTTCGGGGGGGAGGATCCTACAATGAGCAGTTCTTC. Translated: CSVVRGGGSYNEQFF.

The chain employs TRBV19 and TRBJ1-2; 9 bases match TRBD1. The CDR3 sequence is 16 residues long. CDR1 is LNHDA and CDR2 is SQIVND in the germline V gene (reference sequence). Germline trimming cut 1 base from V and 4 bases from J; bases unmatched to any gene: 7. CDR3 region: CASSIGGQGDLYGYTF. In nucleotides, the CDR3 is TGTGCCAGTAGTATAGGGGGACAGGGCGACCTCTATGGCTACACCTTC.

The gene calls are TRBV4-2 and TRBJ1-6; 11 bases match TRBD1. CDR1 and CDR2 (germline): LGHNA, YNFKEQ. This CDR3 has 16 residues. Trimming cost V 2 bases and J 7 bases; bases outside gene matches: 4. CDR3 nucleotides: TGTGCCAGCAGCCAATCCGGGACAGGGGGGAATTCACCCCTCCACTTT. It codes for CASSQSGTGGNSPLHF.

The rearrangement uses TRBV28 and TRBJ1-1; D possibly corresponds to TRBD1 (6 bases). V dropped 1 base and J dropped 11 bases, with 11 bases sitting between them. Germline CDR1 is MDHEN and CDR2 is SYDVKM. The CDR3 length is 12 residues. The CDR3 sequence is CASSLSGQTAFF. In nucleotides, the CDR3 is TGTGCCAGCAGTTTATCCGGACAGACGGCTTTCTTT.